The 17 T cell receptor beta chains listed next were all sequenced from one sample in a study of T cells in tumors after PD-1 blockade. The method was immunoSEQ multiplex PCR; TCRdb's version includes in-frame clones alone and lacks a portion of them. The sample yields fewer than 55,000 clones, over 70% seen once. The starting material was PBMCs, obtained before anti-PD-1 treatment. The receptors here all came from a human donor with basal cell carcinoma.

This chain connects TRBV6-6 to TRBJ1-5, with D possibly being TRBD1 (5 bases). This CDR3 has 17 residues. The germline CDR1 and CDR2 sequences are MNHNY and SVGAGI (reference sequence). V lost 5 bases to trimming and J lost 0 bases, with 17 bases between them. This chain's CDR3 is CASSRSGTAYSNQPQHF. CDR3 DNA sequence: TGTGCCAGCAGTCGAAGCGGGACGGCTTATAGCAATCAGCCCCAGCATTTT.

This clone showed up just once. The chain couples TRBV6-6 to TRBJ1-2, with D possibly being TRBD1 (5 bases). Germline V gives CDR1 MNHNY, CDR2 SVGAGI (reference sequence). Trimming pared 2 bases from V and 6 bases from J, leaving 13 bases between. The CDR3 contains 14 residues. The DNA of the CDR3 is TGTGCCAGCAGTTACAATTTGGGGCCGAATGGCTACACCTTC. This codes for CASSYNLGPNGYTF.

This clone was detected only once. This CDR3 is CASNPGGLSNEQFF. Written as DNA, the CDR3 is TGCGCCAGCAATCCGGGGGGCCTTTCCAATGAGCAGTTCTTC. This chain uses TRBV4-1 with TRBJ2-1; maybe TRBD2 (7 bases). Germline CDR1 and CDR2: MGHRA and YSYEKL. Trimming took off 7 bases at V and 6 bases at J, with 16 bases between the two ends. The CDR3 is 14 residues long.

This clone was found a few times. The chain combines TRBV10-3 with TRBJ2-1; 11 bases are shared with TRBD2. Germline trimming cut 5 bases from V and 3 bases from J; bases unmatched to any gene: 3. Germline values: CDR1 ENHRY, CDR2 SYGVKD. The CDR3 spans 15 residues. The DNA for the CDR3 is TGTGCCATCAGTCTAGCGGGGGGAAACTACAATGAGCAGTTCTTC. Its protein product is CAISLAGGNYNEQFF.

The chain recombines TRBV7-8 with TRBJ2-1; no clear D. V lost 4 bases to trimming and J lost 0 bases, with 13 bases between them. CDR1 is SGHVS, CDR2 FQNEAQ, per germline. CDR3 length: 16 amino acids. CDR3 nucleotide sequence: TGTGCCAGCAGCTCCCAAAGAAAGAGCTCCTACAATGAGCAGTTCTTC. It is translated as CASSSQRKSSYNEQFF.

The V gene is TRBV20-1, the J gene TRBJ1-5; D is possibly TRBD1 (5 bases). Per the germline V gene, CDR1 is DFQATT and CDR2 is SNEGSKA (reference sequence). The CDR3 runs 14 residues. Trimming cost V 3 bases and J 4 bases, with 13 bases left between them. The CDR3 loop reads CSASEGRLNQPQHF. CDR3 coding DNA: TGCAGTGCTAGTGAGGGACGACTGAATCAGCCCCAGCATTTT.

Worth noting for this clone: One junction end does not reproduce the germline sequence, and a read error may be involved. The genes are TRBV19 and TRBJ2-2; tentative D call: TRBD1 (5 bases). The CDR3 has 19 residues. Germline values: CDR1 LNHDA, CDR2 SQIVND (reference sequence). The CDR3 DNA sequence: TGTGCCAGTAGTCTTAGGGGTCGGGCCGGCTTCCCGAACACCAGGGAGCTGTTTTTT. Its translation is CASSLRGRAGFPNTRELFF.

This chain links TRBV30 with TRBJ2-5, with D possibly being TRBD2 (7 bases). CDR1 GTSNPN and CDR2 SVGIG come from the germline V gene (reference sequence). This CDR3 spans 13 amino acids. V lost 2 bases, J lost 6 bases, and 13 bases lay in between. CDR3 amino acids: CAWSLGGLQTQYF. CDR3 nucleotide sequence: TGTGCCTGGAGTTTGGGGGGGCTACAGACCCAGTACTTC.

V gene TRBV3-1 (or the pseudogene TRBV3-2) combines with J gene TRBJ2-3; D uncertain. With 1 base removed from V and 6 bases from J, the gap between germline ends came to 11 bases. CDR3 length: 14 residues. Looked up from germline, CDR1 is LGHDT and CDR2 is YNNKEL (reference sequence). CDR3 DNA: TGTGCCAGCAGCCAAGGCGGCTTCGGGGATACGCAGTATTTT. Translation: CASSQGGFGDTQYF.

V is TRBV28 and J is TRBJ2-7; D is uncertain. There are 13 residues in the CDR3. Per germline, CDR1 MDHEN and CDR2 SYDVKM. Trimming removed 6 bases at V and 0 bases at J, with 9 bases between. The CDR3 DNA is TGTGCCAGCAGCCCTCTAGACTCCTACGAGCAGTACTTC. It codes for CASSPLDSYEQYF.

This clone was observed a few times. The CDR3 here is CSVRGEGDTIYF. The CDR3 nucleotides are TGCAGCGTGAGAGGAGAGGGTGACACCATATATTTT. This chain uses TRBV29-1 with TRBJ1-3, with D hard to call. The CDR3 has 12 amino acids. V lost 6 bases and J lost 8, with 14 bases in between. The germline V gene has CDR1 SQVTM and CDR2 ANQGSEA. Complete variable domain (other parts from reference TRBV29-1 and TRBJ1-3): SAVISQKPSRDICQRGTSLTIQCQVDSQVTMMFWYRQQPGQSLTLIATANQGSEATYESGFVIDKFPISRPNLTFSTLTVSNMSPEDSSIYLCSVRGEGDTIYFGEGSWLTVV.

The chain uses TRBV5-6 and TRBJ2-7; 8 bases are a match to TRBD1. CDR1 is SGHDT, CDR2 YYEEEE, per germline. The CDR3 length is 17 residues. The J segment lost 3 bases and the V segment lost 1 base, leaving 12 bases of the junction unmatched. Here the CDR3 DNA reads TGTGCCAGCAGCTTGACCCTTCGGACAGGGATCTACTACGAGCAGTACTTC. Translating it yields CASSLTLRTGIYYEQYF.

This clone came up once. The rearrangement links TRBV6-2 or TRBV6-3 to TRBJ2-3; 10 bases are a match to TRBD2. CDR1 is MNHEY and CDR2 is SVGEGT in the germline V gene. This CDR3 is built from 17 residues. With V trimmed by 4 bases and J by 5 bases, 12 bases remained unmatched. DNA for the CDR3: TGTGCCAGCAGTTTCAGGGCTAGCGGGGGCAGGGAAGATACGCAGTATTTT. Amino acid sequence: CASSFRASGGREDTQYF.

The chain couples TRBV7-9 to TRBJ2-7; tentatively, D is TRBD2 (5 bases). CDR3 length equals 15 residues. Germline V gives CDR1 SEHNR, CDR2 FQNEAQ (reference sequence). V was clipped by 5 bases and J by 5 bases, with 19 bases between them. The CDR3 loop is CASSPWGERVNEQYF. CDR3 sequence (DNA): TGTGCCAGCAGCCCCTGGGGAGAGAGAGTCAACGAGCAGTACTTC.

In its sample, this clone was seen once. The chain combines TRBV9 with TRBJ1-2, with no clear D. The CDR3 loop spans 14 amino acids. CDR1 SGDLS and CDR2 YYNGEE come from the germline V gene. V shed 0 bases and J shed 2 bases, with 8 bases lying between them. The CDR3 protein is CASSVAMENYGYTF. Here the CDR3 DNA reads TGTGCCAGCAGCGTAGCGATGGAGAACTATGGCTACACCTTC.

This clone occurred once. The rearrangement joins TRBV12-3 or TRBV12-4 to TRBJ2-7; D is unresolved. V was clipped by 5 bases and J by 0 bases, with 8 bases between them. This CDR3 region has 13 residues. This CDR3 is CASSRAVSYEQYF. The CDR3 DNA reads TGTGCCAGCAGTCGAGCAGTCTCCTACGAGCAGTACTTC.

This clone showed up just once. CDR3 in DNA: TGTGCCAGCAGAAAGGCGGGGGGTAGCACAGATACGCAGTATTTT. Its translation: CASRKAGGSTDTQYF. The chain employs TRBV2 and TRBJ2-3, with 8 bases aligning to TRBD2. The germline CDR1 and CDR2 sequences are SNHLY and FYNNEI. V shed 6 bases and J 0 bases; nucleotides not matched to a gene: 5. The CDR3 has 15 amino acids.